The 8 T cell receptor beta chains below all came from one sample that was sequenced in a study of early T cells in non-severe SARS-CoV-2 infection. TCRdb reprocessed the 5' RACE reads via MiXCR and lists one record per CDR3 protein. The repertoire holds tens of thousands of distinct CDR3 sequences, around 13% seen once, with over 1% in the top ten. Specimen: whole blood. The source is an adult who was a healthcare worker with PCR-confirmed SARS-CoV-2 infection or an uninfected control (not recorded which).

This clonotype was recorded many times. The chain recombines TRBV2 with TRBJ2-7; no definite D call. CDR1 and CDR2 (germline): SNHLY, FYNNEI. V lost 6 bases and J lost 0, with 9 bases in between. CDR3 length equals 13 residues. CDR3 DNA: TGTGCCAGCAGGAAGGACGTCTCCTACGAGCAGTACTTC. Its protein is CASRKDVSYEQYF.

This clonotype was detected only once. V is TRBV4-3 and J is TRBJ2-2; TRBD2 matches at 8 bases. The trim removed 0 bases at V and 4 bases at J, leaving 7 bases unmatched. The CDR3 contains 17 residues. Germline V gene data show CDR1 as LGHNA and CDR2 as YSLEER. CDR3 loop: CASSQDPAGASTGELFF. The CDR3 DNA reads as TGCGCCAGCAGCCAAGATCCAGCGGGAGCGAGCACCGGGGAGCTGTTTTTT.

There are a few counts of this clonotype. The chain carries TRBV20-1 and TRBJ2-1, with a weak D call TRBD2 (6 bases). Per germline, CDR1 DFQATT and CDR2 SNEGSKA (reference sequence). The CDR3 spans 15 residues. The V and J ends lost 4 bases and 4 bases respectively, with 17 bases between them. The chain's CDR3 is CSATPTSQAYNEQFF. CDR3 coding DNA: TGCAGTGCTACCCCGACTAGTCAAGCGTACAATGAGCAGTTCTTC.

This clonotype was observed at least ten times. The chain employs TRBV20-1 and TRBJ2-7, with D perhaps TRBD1 (5 bases). CDR3 length: 12 residues. Germline assignment: CDR1 DFQATT and CDR2 SNEGSKA (reference sequence). Trimming took off 7 bases at V and 0 bases at J, with 10 bases between the two ends. CDR3 coding DNA: TGCAGTGTAGGGGCCAACTCCTACGAGCAGTACTTC. Translated: CSVGANSYEQYF.

This clonotype was picked up many times. The gene calls are TRBV28 and TRBJ2-7, with 11 bases that match TRBD1. Trimming removed 6 bases from V and 6 bases from J; junction bases left unmatched: 4. CDR1 is MDHEN and CDR2 is SYDVKM in the germline V gene. The CDR3 covers 13 residues. In DNA, the CDR3 is TGTGCCAGCAGCCCCGGGACAGGGGGCGAGCAGTACTTC. It yields the protein CASSPGTGGEQYF.

The table lists this clonotype with a few counts. The chain uses TRBV9 and TRBJ2-5, with TRBD2 matching 9 bases. The CDR3 length is 15 residues. The germline V gene encodes CDR1 SGDLS and CDR2 YYNGEE. With V trimmed by 3 bases and J by 3 bases, 6 bases remained unmatched. Written as DNA, the CDR3 is TGTGCCAGCAGCGGGCTTAGCGGGAGAAAAGAGACCCAGTACTTC. Its protein is CASSGLSGRKETQYF.

This clonotype was seen a handful of times. The V gene is TRBV28, the J gene TRBJ2-3, with 7 bases fitting TRBD1. The CDR3 consists of 16 residues. Germline CDR1 reads MDHEN; CDR2 reads SYDVKM. J lost 6 bases, V lost 7 bases, and 16 bases had no gene match. The CDR3 nucleotides read TGTGCCAGCACCTTGGGGCCAGGGGGACCCGGGGATACGCAGTATTTT. Protein sequence: CASTLGPGGPGDTQYF.

This clonotype was detected many times. V is TRBV5-4 and J is TRBJ2-2; D unresolved. Per the germline V gene, CDR1 is SGHNT and CDR2 is YYREEE (reference sequence). Trimming cost V 0 bases and J 1 base, with 7 bases left between them. The length of the CDR3 is 15 residues. The CDR3: CASSLGLLNTGELFF. CDR3 DNA: TGTGCCAGCAGCTTGGGACTGCTGAACACCGGGGAGCTGTTTTTT.